This T cell receptor beta chain was observed in a study of T cells in Graves' hyperthyroidism and ophthalmopathy. For the study at large: Sampling of peripheral blood happened at initial diagnosis, prior to any treatment. General study results and limits: The model forecast ophthalmopathy, anticipating it by a median around 6.5 months before onset.

TCR beta CDR3 regions were amplified from RNA. Initially, a first-round RT-PCR of the TCR CDR3 employed the HTBI primer set. TCRdb called the multiplex PCR reads again in MiXCR, with one record for every CDR3 protein. The sample lists about 610,000 distinct CDR3 sequences, about 15% occurring once. Ophthalmopathy patients showed a Clinical Activity Score of at least 3, NOSPECS grade of at least 4 and duration under 3 months. Extraction of PBMCs used 8.5 to 10 ml of fresh peripheral blood. Trimming took off 8 bases at V and 5 bases at J, with 13 bases between the two ends. The CDR3 contains 13 residues. From germline, CDR1 is MNHEY and CDR2 SMNVEV (reference sequence). About this clonotype: The antigen is undetermined.

Sample: blood. This clonotype was sampled from a woman aged 40 to 50 with Graves' ophthalmopathy. This chain uses TRBV27 with TRBJ1-5, with D tentatively TRBD1 (5 bases). CDR3 nucleotides: TGTGCCAGCGCAAACTGGGGGGATCAGCCCCAGCATTTT. Protein sequence: CASANWGDQPQHF.